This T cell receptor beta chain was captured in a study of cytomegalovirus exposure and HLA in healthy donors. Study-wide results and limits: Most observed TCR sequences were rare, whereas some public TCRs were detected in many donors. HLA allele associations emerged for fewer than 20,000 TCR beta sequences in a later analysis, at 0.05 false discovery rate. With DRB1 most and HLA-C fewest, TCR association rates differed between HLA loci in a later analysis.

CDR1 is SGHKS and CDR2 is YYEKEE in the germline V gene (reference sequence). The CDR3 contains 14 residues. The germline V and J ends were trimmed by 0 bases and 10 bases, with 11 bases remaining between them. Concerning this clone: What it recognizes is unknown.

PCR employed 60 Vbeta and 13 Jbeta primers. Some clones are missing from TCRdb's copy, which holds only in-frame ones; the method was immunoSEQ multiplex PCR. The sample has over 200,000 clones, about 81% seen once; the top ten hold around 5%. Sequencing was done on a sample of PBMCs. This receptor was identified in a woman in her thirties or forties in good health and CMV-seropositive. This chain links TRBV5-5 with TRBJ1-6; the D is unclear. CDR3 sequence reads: CASSLGQARSPLHF. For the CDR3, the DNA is TGTGCCAGCAGCTTGGGTCAGGCTCGATCACCCCTCCACTTT.